This T cell receptor (beta chain) was identified in a study of glioma-infiltrating T cells after dendritic cell vaccination. Study details: Treatment, given 2003 to 2012, was autologous tumor lysate-pulsed dendritic cell vaccination. Autologous tumor lysate was loaded overnight onto monocyte-derived dendritic cells grown approximately seven days with IL-4 and GM-CSF.

This CDR3 has 12 residues. The germline V gene has CDR1 MGHRA and CDR2 YSYEKL. The germline V and J ends were trimmed by 1 base and 9 bases, with 8 bases remaining between them. Profiling relied on immunoSEQ multiplex PCR, and the TCRdb table lists in-frame clones only, not all of them. The table shows tens of thousands of clones, with more than 75% occurring only once. PBMC sampling occurred before vaccination, two weeks after the third dose, and at progression. The sequence derives from a human donor with glioblastoma. The rearrangement uses TRBV4-1 and TRBJ2-3, with a tentative D call TRBD2 (5 bases). The input for sequencing was blood, taken before dendritic cell vaccination. This chain's CDR3 is CASSQGSSTQYF. CDR3 coding DNA: TGCGCCAGCAGCCAAGGGTCTAGCACGCAGTATTTT.